The rows below give T cell receptor beta chains drawn from one sample of a study of post-analysis software for immune sequencing data. One entry per CDR3 protein results from TCRdb running MiXCR on the PCR reads. The sample consists of about 260,000 distinct CDR3 sequences, 35% to 40% of them appearing once. Material for sequencing was blood. The receptor set was obtained from a girl aged 5-17 years with multiple sclerosis. Each CDR3 is given without its conserved first and last residue. Fields, in order: V gene, J gene, CDR3 protein.

V: TRBV12-3/TRBV12-4
J: TRBJ2-3
CDR3: ASPPAGRDLTDAQY

V: TRBV11-2
J: TRBJ1-2
CDR3: ASSPGDYGYT

V: TRBV18
J: TRBJ2-7
CDR3: ASSPSGTGLSYEQY

V: TRBV20-1
J: TRBJ1-2
CDR3: SARKGTTVPNYGHT

V: TRBV15
J: TRBJ2-6
CDR3: ATGSRTHSSSGANVLT

V: TRBV29-1
J: TRBJ2-1
CDR3: SVEDWGKESSYNEQF

V: TRBV11-2
J: TRBJ2-1
CDR3: ASSPRRGEQF

V: TRBV5-1
J: TRBJ2-7
CDR3: ASSLARSERLYEQY

V: TRBV6-2/TRBV6-3
J: TRBJ1-2
CDR3: ASSYRFGQYLNYGYT

V: TRBV5-1
J: -
CDR3: ASSLAWDYEQY

V: TRBV27
J: -
CDR3: ASSLGREGIQY

V: TRBV30
J: TRBJ2-1
CDR3: AWSAPGPSNEQF

V: TRBV20-1
J: TRBJ1-2
CDR3: SAVGAPNYGYT

V: TRBV28
J: TRBJ2-2
CDR3: ASSRDRGEDTGELF

V: TRBV5-5
J: TRBJ1-3
CDR3: ASSSGSLLSGDTIY

V: TRBV5-1
J: -
CDR3: ASSLGTLWETQY